This T cell receptor beta chain was documented in a study of cytomegalovirus exposure and HLA in healthy donors. As for the study in general: Per a later analysis, the roughly 670 first-cohort and 110 or so validation repertoires shared one platform.

Donors came from a validation cohort of about 110 subjects, distinct from the first 666-subject cohort. V gave up 4 bases and J gave up 1 base, with 10 bases separating them. This CDR3 spans 14 amino acids. The V gene's germline CDR1 is SNHLY and CDR2 FYNNEI. Findings and caveats of the study: Later, an analysis found that TCR clusters from the first cohort tended to co-occur in the 120 or so validation repertoires. It was approximately 150 TCR beta chains that were listed as cytomegalovirus-associated.

Of note for this clone: The target antigen is unknown.

Some clones are missing from TCRdb's copy, which holds only in-frame ones; the method was immunoSEQ multiplex PCR. Of over 150,000 clones in the sample, around 80% were seen once. Sequencing was carried out using PBMCs. The TCR originated in a woman aged 25 to 39 in good health and CMV-seropositive. The V gene is TRBV2, the J gene TRBJ1-1; possibly TRBD1 for D (5 bases). CDR3 DNA sequence: TGTGCCAGCAGTGTTAGGCAGGGGAACACTGAAGCTTTCTTT. This encodes CASSVRQGNTEAFF.